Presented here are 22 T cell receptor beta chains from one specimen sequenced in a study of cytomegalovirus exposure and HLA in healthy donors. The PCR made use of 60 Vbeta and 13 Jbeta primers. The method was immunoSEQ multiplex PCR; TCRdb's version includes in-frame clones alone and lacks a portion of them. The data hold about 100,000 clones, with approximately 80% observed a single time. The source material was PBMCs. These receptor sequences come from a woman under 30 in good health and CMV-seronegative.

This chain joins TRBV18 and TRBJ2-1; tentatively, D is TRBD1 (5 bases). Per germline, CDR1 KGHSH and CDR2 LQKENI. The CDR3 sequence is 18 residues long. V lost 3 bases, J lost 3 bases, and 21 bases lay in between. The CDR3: CASSPGRELEYFYNEQFF. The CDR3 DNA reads TGTGCCAGCTCACCGGGCAGGGAATTAGAGTATTTCTACAATGAGCAGTTCTTC.

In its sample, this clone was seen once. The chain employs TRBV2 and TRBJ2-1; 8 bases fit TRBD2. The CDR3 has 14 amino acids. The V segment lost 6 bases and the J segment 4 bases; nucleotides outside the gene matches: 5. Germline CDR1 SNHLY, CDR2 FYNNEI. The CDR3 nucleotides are TGTGCCAGCAGGGAGGGACTAGATTACAATGAGCAGTTCTTC. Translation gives CASREGLDYNEQFF.

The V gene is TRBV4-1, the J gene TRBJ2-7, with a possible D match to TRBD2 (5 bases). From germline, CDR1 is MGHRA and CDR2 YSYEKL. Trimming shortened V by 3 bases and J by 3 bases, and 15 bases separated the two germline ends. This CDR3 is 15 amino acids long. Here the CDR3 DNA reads TGCGCCAGCAGCCAGGAATGGACTCTCGGCTACGAGCAGTACTTC. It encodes CASSQEWTLGYEQYF.

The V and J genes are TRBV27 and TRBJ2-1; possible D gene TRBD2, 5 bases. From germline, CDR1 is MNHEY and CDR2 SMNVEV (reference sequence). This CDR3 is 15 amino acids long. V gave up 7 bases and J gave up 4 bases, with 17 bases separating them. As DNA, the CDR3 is TGTGCCAGCAACGGGGAAAAGAGGTTTTACAATGAGCAGTTCTTC. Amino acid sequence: CASNGEKRFYNEQFF.

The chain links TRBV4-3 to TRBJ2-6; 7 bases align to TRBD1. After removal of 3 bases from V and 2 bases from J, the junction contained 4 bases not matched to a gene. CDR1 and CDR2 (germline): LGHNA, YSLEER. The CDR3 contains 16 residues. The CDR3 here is CASSHKRGPGANVLTF. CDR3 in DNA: TGCGCCAGCAGCCACAAAAGGGGGCCTGGGGCCAACGTCCTGACTTTC.

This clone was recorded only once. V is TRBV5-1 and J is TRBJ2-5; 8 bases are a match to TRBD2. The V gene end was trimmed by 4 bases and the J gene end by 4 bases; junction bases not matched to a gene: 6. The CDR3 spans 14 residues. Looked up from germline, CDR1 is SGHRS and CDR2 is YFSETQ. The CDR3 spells CASSALAGGETQYF. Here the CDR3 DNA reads TGCGCCAGCAGCGCCCTAGCGGGTGGAGAGACCCAGTACTTC.

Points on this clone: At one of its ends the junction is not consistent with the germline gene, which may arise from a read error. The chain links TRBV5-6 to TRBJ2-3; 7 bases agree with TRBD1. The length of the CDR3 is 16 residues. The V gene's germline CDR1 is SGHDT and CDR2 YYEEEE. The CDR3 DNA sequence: TGTGCCGGCAGCTCCAGCAGACAGGGAGGCACAGATACGCAGTATTTT. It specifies CAGSSSRQGGTDTQYF.

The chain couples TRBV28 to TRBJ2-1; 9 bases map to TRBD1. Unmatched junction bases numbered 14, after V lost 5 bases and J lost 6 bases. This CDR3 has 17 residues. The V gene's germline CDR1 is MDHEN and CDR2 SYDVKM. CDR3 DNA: TGTGCCAGCAGTCCGTACAGGGGGCGTGACTCGGTCAATGAGCAGTTCTTC. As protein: CASSPYRGRDSVNEQFF.

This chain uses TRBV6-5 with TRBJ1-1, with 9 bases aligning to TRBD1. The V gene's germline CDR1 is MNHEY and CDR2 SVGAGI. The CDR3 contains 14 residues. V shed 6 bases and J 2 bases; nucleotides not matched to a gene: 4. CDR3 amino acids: CASSPDRGNTEAFF. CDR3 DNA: TGTGCCAGCAGCCCGGACAGGGGTAACACTGAAGCTTTCTTT.

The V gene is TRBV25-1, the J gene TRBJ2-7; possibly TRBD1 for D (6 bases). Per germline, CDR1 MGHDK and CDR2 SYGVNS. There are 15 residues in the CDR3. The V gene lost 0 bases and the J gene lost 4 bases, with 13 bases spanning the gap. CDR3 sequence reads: CASSEYGDTSYEQYF. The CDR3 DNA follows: TGTGCCAGCAGTGAATACGGGGACACGAGTTACGAGCAGTACTTC.

The CDR3 sequence is CASSQVVATGLGEQYF. CDR3 bases: TGCGCCAGCAGCCAAGTAGTCGCGACAGGGCTCGGGGAGCAGTACTTC. This chain uses TRBV4-1 with TRBJ2-7, with 7 positions matching TRBD1. V dropped 1 base and J dropped 7; count of bases not matched to a gene: 13. Germline CDR1 is MGHRA and CDR2 is YSYEKL. There are 16 residues in the CDR3.

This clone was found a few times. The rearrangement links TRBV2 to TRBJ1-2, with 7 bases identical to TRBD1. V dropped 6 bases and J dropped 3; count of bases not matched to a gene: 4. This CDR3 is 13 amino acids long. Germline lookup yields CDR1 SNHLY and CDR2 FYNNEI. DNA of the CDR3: TGTGCCAGCAGCGGGGACAGATACTATGGCTACACCTTC. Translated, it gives CASSGDRYYGYTF.

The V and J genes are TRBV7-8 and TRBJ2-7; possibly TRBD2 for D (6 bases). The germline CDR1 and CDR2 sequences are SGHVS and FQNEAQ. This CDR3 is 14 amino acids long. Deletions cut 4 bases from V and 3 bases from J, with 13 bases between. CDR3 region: CASSSGRGDYEQYF. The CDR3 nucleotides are TGTGCCAGCAGCTCCGGGAGAGGTGACTACGAGCAGTACTTC.

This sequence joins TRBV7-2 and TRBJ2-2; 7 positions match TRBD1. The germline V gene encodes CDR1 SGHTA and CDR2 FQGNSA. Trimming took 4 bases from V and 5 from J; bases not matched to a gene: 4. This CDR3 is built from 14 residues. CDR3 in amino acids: CASSSRQGTGELFF. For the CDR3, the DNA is TGTGCCAGCAGCTCGCGACAGGGAACCGGGGAGCTGTTTTTT.

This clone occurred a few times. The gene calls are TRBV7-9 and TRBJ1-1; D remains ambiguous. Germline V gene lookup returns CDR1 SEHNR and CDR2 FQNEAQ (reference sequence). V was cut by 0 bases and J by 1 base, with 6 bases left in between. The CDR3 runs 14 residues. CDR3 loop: CASSLANRNTEAFF. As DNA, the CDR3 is TGTGCCAGCAGCTTAGCTAACAGGAACACTGAAGCTTTCTTT.

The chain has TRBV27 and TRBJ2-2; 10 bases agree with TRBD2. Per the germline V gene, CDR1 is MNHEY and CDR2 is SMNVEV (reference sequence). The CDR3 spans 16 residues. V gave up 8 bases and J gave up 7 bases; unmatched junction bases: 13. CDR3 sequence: CASAPDSGRMGGELFF. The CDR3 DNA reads TGTGCCAGCGCACCGGATAGCGGGAGGATGGGCGGGGAGCTGTTTTTT.

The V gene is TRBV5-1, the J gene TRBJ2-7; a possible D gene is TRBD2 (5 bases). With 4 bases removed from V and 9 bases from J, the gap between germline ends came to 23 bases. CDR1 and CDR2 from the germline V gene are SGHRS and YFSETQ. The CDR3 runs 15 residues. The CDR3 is CASSPYLAISEGQYF. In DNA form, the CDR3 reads TGCGCCAGCAGCCCCTACCTAGCCATCTCCGAGGGGCAGTACTTC. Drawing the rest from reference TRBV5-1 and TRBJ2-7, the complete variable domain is KAGVTQTPRYLIKTRGQQVTLSCSPISGHRSVSWYQQTPGQGLQFLFEYFSETQRNKGNFPGRFSGRQFSNSRSEMNVSTLELGDSALYLCASSPYLAISEGQYFGPGTRLTVT.

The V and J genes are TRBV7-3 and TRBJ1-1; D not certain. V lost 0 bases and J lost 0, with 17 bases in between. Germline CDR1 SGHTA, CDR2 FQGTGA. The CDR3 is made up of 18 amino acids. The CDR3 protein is CASSLTPLREEVNTEAFF. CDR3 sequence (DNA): TGTGCCAGCAGCTTAACCCCGTTACGGGAAGAGGTGAACACTGAAGCTTTCTTT.

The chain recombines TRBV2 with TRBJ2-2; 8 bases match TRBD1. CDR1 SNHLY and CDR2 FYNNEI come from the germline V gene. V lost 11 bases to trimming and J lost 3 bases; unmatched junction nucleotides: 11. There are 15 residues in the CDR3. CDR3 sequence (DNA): TGTGCCGGCGGACAGGGAAGGGATTACACCGGGGAGCTGTTTTTT. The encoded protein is CAGGQGRDYTGELFF.

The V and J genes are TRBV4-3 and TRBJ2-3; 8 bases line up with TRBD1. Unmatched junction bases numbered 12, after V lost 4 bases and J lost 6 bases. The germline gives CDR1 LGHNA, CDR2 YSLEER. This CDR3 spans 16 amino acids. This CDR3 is CASSRLGQGGGDTQYF. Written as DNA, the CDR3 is TGCGCCAGCAGCCGGCTAGGACAGGGCGGAGGGGATACGCAGTATTTT.

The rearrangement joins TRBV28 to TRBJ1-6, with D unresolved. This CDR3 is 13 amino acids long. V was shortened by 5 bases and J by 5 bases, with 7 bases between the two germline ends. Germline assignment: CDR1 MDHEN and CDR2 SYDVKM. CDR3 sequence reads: CASSVPDNSPLHF. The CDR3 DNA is TGTGCCAGCAGTGTCCCGGATAATTCACCCCTCCACTTT.

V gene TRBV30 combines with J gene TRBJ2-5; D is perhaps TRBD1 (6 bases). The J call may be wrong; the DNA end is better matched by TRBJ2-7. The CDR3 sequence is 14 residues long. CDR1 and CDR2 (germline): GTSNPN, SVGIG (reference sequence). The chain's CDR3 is CASAGADLRGEQYF. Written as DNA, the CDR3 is TGTGCCTCAGCAGGGGCCGACCTCCGGGGCGAGCAGTACTTC.